This T cell receptor beta chain was retrieved from a study of cytomegalovirus exposure and HLA in healthy donors. Broader study findings: Differences between HLA loci emerged in a later analysis of TCR association rates, with DRB1 most and HLA-C fewest.

With 4 bases removed from V and 0 bases from J, the gap between germline ends came to 4 bases. The CDR3 totals 13 residues. Per the germline V gene, CDR1 is SQVTM and CDR2 is ANQGSEA. In regard to this clone: Its cognate antigen is unknown.

Donors consisted of healthy bone marrow donors. The study ran its PCR with 60 Vbeta and 13 Jbeta primers. Libraries were prepared by immunoSEQ multiplex PCR; TCRdb keeps only in-frame clonotypes and omits some of them. The table includes 150,000 to 200,000 clones, around 62% detected once. Input material: PBMCs. The chain employs TRBV29-1 and TRBJ2-6; D is ambiguous. The receptor was derived from a man aged 35 to 55 in good health and CMV-seronegative. The CDR3 protein is CSVAVSGANVLTF. CDR3 sequence (DNA): TGCAGCGTTGCCGTCTCTGGGGCCAACGTCCTGACTTTC. The full variable domain, in which reference TRBV29-1 and TRBJ2-6 provide the parts outside the CDR3, is SAVISQKPSRDICQRGTSLTIQCQVDSQVTMMFWYRQQPGQSLTLIATANQGSEATYESGFVIDKFPISRPNLTFSTLTVSNMSPEDSSIYLCSVAVSGANVLTFGAGSRLTVL.